This T cell receptor beta chain was obtained from a study of cytomegalovirus exposure and HLA in healthy donors (dated by TCRdb to 2017 to 2019). As for the study more broadly: In an earlier analysis of fewer than 750 of the donors, approximately 300 Gb of sequence data and 120 million or so unique TCR beta sequences from about 179 million T cells were reported. An early release that covered about 600 HLA-typed donors contained around 300 gigabases of sequencing data and 65 million to 100 million unique TCR sequences. Among the roughly 390 genotyped donors, approximately 81% belonged to the genetic ancestry cluster associated with self-reported Caucasian donors. The aim of the study was to test whether cataloging public T cell receptors could identify signatures of past pathogen exposure. The study used immunosequencing to profile the T cell repertoires of more than 650 subjects and linked those repertoires to cytomegalovirus serostatus. A separate validation cohort of over a hundred different subjects was used in addition to the 666-subject first cohort. The study combined high-throughput TCR immunosequencing, statistical association of individual TCRs with disease status, and machine learning to predict cytomegalovirus infection status. In a later analysis, previously published TCR beta repertoires from 600 to 850 donors were re-analyzed and high-resolution HLA genotyping was added so that TCR occurrence patterns could be studied. The later analysis used no new phenotypic data to find candidate immune exposures, relying instead on TCR beta sequences and their occurrence across donors. To decide whether each TCR beta V gene segment behaved as functional or pseudogenic, an earlier analysis of fewer than 750 of the donors relied on high-throughput TCR beta sequencing. Donor age, sex, ethnicity and CMV serostatus were collected together with the repertoire data. A later genetic analysis took genome-wide SNP genotypes for about three fifths of the 666 donors and used that subset as a discovery cohort. Every discovery cohort repertoire had been produced on one sequencing platform. Class I and class II HLA loci were covered by the typing at four-digit resolution. Typing coverage varied by locus: roughly 620-640 donors for A, B, C, DRB1 and DQB1; around 560 for DQA1; 606 for DPA1; 400 to 480 for DPB1. Roughly five DR-DQ haplotypes were handled as single units for association and clustering because linkage in the cohort was strong. On average, roughly 250,000 unique TCR beta nucleotide sequences were sequenced per donor among fewer than 500 genotyped donors of the cohort, with roughly 20% of those sequences being non-productive. The paper's findings and limits, for the study overall: Several of the top co-occurrence clusters appeared to be linked to parvovirus B19, influenza, CMV and Epstein-Barr virus, according to a later analysis. In an earlier analysis of around 600 of the donors, most TCR beta V segments were observed in productive rearrangements about 87% or about 30% of the time, broadly matching IMGT annotations. The earlier analysis of 587 of the donors excluded around 17 rarely observed V segments, including chromosome 9 orphons, because counts were too low. Compared with equally common non-associated chains, HLA-associated TCR beta chains in a later analysis were more clonally expanded and had lower generation probabilities. According to the authors, the approach could potentially be generalized to other disease states and immunological phenotypes. The only immune exposure information available for the cohort was CMV serostatus. Three of the identified cytomegalovirus-associated TCR beta chains were confirmed in vitro to be specific for cytomegalovirus antigens. In the study, some 160 TCR beta chains were listed as associated with cytomegalovirus. Specific HLA alleles were associated with over 15,000 TCR beta sequences at a false discovery rate of 0.05 in a later analysis. Some IMGT-functional V segments, including TRBV6-2 and TRBV6-3, could not be told apart with the 87-base-pair reads, so those segments were excluded. A later analysis found that most CMV-associated TCR beta chains appeared HLA-restricted, with HLA associations seemingly driven largely by CMV exposure. Roughly uniform sequencing depth across donors was assumed in presence/absence analyses, although this assumption may not hold. A later analysis found that TCR association rates varied across HLA loci, with DRB1 alleles showing the most associated TCRs and HLA-C alleles the fewest. HLA typing was unavailable for some donors at each locus, so association tests used only the typed subset. In this cohort, only TCR beta chains were sequenced, and detectable features were limited by the absence of alpha or paired-chain data. When HLA alleles, especially DR and DQ, strongly co-occurred, TCR associations were difficult to assign to individual alleles. The sequencing pipeline was judged likely to have produced a cluster of highly shared sequence variants as a technical artifact. Linkage disequilibrium might explain the correlated functional status among segregating V segments, but an unknown experimental factor could not be excluded. Across donors, most TCR sequences were observed very rarely, whereas some public TCRs were present in many individuals. Compared with the roughly 700-donor mean, donors in an Asian-associated ancestry cluster had fewer N-insertions in productive TCRs, according to a later genetic analysis. Cytomegalovirus status was reported to be diagnosed by the classifier with high specificity and sensitivity in both the original and validation cohorts. A further reported finding was that TCR beta sequences accurately predicted the HLA-A and HLA-B alleles for most subjects in the first cohort. In a later genetic analysis, a missense DCLRE1C variant was associated with V-gene and J-gene trimming of TCR beta chains, and the association was replicated in an independent cohort.

The cohort comprised 550 to 700 healthy bone marrow donors. At the time of sampling, all cohort members were nominally healthy, though unrecorded immune exposures were likely present. The donor tested CMV seropositive and was one of the 289 seropositive cohort members. Every donor gave a peripheral blood sample, and the peripheral blood mononuclear cells from that sample were used for TCR beta sequencing. Genomic DNA was extracted from the blood cell samples with the Qiagen DNeasy Blood Extraction Kit. The library was made by the immunoSEQ multiplex PCR assay. The multiplex PCR relied on a mix of 60 forward primers for TCR Vbeta segments and 13 reverse primers for TCR Jbeta segments. Amplification of the CDR3 region of rearranged TCR beta genes was performed with a multiplex PCR assay on genomic DNA. The amplified TCR beta libraries were sequenced on the Illumina HiSeq System as 87-base-pair reads. On the authors' methods: A later analysis tallied around 82 million unique TCR beta chains across the 666 repertoires, and about 10 million of those chains were shared by two or more donors. A nearest-neighbor algorithm error-corrected the raw reads and collapsed the reads into unique sequences, merging closely related sequences to remove PCR and sequencing errors. To assign V, D and J gene segments, CDR3 sequences were aligned to IMGT reference sequences. For a sequence to be retained, a match of at least six nucleotides was required to both a V gene segment and a J gene segment. A rearrangement was called productive if the CDR3 had no stop codons and remained in frame with V and J, and every other rearrangement was called non-productive. Following IMGT convention, CDR3 was defined as the stretch from the second conserved V-encoded cysteine up to the conserved J-encoded phenylalanine. The earlier analysis of fewer than 700 of the donors excluded sequences that lacked an unambiguous match to a single V gene segment. In an earlier analysis of 450 to 700 of the donors, V segments were called functional above 56.7% productive rearrangements and were called segregating when the between-donor standard deviation exceeded 5%. To diagnose cytomegalovirus status from the catalog of TCR beta chain sequences, a statistical classification framework was built. In a later analysis, TCR nucleotide sequences were compared against IMGT/GENE-DB human TR gene sequences so that V and J genes could be assigned. Using the TCRdist pipeline, a later analysis assigned CDR3 sequences along with most-parsimonious VDJ recombination scenarios. In a later analysis, each TCR beta chain was defined by its CDR3 amino acid sequence together with its V-gene family, and reads without a unique V-gene family were excluded. To address suspected cross-contamination and a sequencing artifact, a later analysis removed several hundred highly shared, low-generation-probability nucleotide sequences. A later analysis calculated a clonal expansion index for each public chain from normalized within-repertoire ranks of inferred template counts. In a later analysis, generation probabilities were computed using a VDJ recombination model fitted to out-of-frame rearrangements, and the results were checked against IGoR. Hypergeometric tests were used in a later analysis to score TCR-TCR, TCR-HLA and TCR-CMV co-occurrence, with a repertoire-size bias correction applied to the TCR pairs. In a later analysis, false discovery rates were estimated by permuting HLA or CMV assignments 20 times. In a later analysis, co-occurring TCRs were grouped with DBSCAN, and TCRdist sequence similarity was added when clustering was performed within HLA-allele-positive subsets. For co-occurrence clustering, repertoires with fewer than 30,000 or more than 120,000 public chains were excluded, along with 5 or 6 repertoires with anomalous nucleotide sharing. Drawn from immuneACCESS, this table holds only the in-frame rearrangements with V and J called that TCRdb kept. Clones are partly lost; checked studies trace under half to an unresolved V gene and leave the rest unexplained. V and J calls and clone size come straight from that table; D and trimming were deduced from the DNA. Across this sample there are over 150,000 clones, with around 79% seen only once. The leading ten clones occupy approximately 2.9% of the sample.

Via the germline V gene (reference sequence), CDR1 is LNHDA and CDR2 SQIVND. Ends trimmed: V by 3 bases, J by 1 base; bases unmatched to a gene: 3. The CDR3 holds 16 amino acids from the cysteine to the phenylalanine. Only the CDR3 DNA stays, 48 bases, in frame from base 1. A note on this clone: Its antigen remains unidentified. No base qualities exist here, and no much larger clone lies one base off it.

The receptor comes from a woman aged 35 to 49 in good health and CMV-seropositive. The sequence is built from TRBV19 and TRBJ2-6; the junction holds 7 bases that match TRBD2. Sequencing was carried out using PBMCs. The CDR3 reads CASSIWGGSGANVLTF. The nucleotide sequence reads as follows: TGTGCCAGTAGTATCTGGGGGGGTTCTGGGGCCAACGTCCTGACTTTC.